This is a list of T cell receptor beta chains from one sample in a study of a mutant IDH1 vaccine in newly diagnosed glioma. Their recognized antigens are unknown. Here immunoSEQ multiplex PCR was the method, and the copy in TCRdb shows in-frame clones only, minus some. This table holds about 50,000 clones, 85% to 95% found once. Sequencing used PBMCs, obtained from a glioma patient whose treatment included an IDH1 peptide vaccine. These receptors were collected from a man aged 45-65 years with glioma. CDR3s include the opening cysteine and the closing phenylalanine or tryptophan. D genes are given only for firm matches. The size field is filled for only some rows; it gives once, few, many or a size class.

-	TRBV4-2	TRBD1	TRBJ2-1	CASSLDRSGRTSYNEQFF	TGTGCCAGCAGTCTGGACAGGTCAGGTAGGACCTCCTACAATGAGCAGTTCTTC
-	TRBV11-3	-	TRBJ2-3	CASSLAGPGDTQYF	TGTGCCAGCAGCTTAGCGGGCCCGGGAGATACGCAGTATTTT
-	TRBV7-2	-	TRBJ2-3	CASRPGAGAGDTQYF	TGTGCCAGCAGACCGGGCGCGGGGGCGGGGGATACGCAGTATTTT
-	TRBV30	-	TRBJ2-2	CAWSVAGELFF	TGTGCCTGGAGTGTAGCCGGGGAGCTGTTTTTT
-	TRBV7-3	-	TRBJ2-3	CASSPPHGGGSGPDTQYF	TGTGCCAGCAGCCCGCCCCACGGCGGAGGGAGTGGGCCAGATACGCAGTATTTT
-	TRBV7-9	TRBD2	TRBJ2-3	CASTPLGLAGREDTQYF	TGTGCCAGCACCCCCCTGGGGCTAGCGGGGCGGGAAGATACGCAGTATTTT
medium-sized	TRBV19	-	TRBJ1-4	CASRHLQAEKLFF	TGTGCCAGCAGACACCTACAAGCAGAAAAACTGTTTTTT
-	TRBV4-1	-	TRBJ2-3	CASRSVGTDTQYF	TGCGCCAGCAGATCCGTTGGCACAGATACGCAGTATTTT
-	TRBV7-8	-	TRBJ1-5	CASSPDLGPQHF	TGTGCCAGCAGCCCGGACCTTGGGCCCCAGCATTTT
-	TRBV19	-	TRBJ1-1	CASRRGGSRNTEAFF	TGTGCCAGTCGCCGCGGGGGGTCCCGGAACACTGAAGCTTTCTTT
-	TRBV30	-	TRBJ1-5	CAWSVQGQEPQHF	TGTGCCTGGAGTGTACAGGGCCAGGAGCCCCAGCATTTT
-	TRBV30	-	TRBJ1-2	CAWSVEANYGYTF	TGTGCCTGGAGTGTAGAGGCTAACTATGGCTACACCTTC
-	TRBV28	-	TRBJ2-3	CASSLPRGWTQYF	TGTGCCAGCAGCCTACCCAGAGGTTGGACGCAGTATTTT
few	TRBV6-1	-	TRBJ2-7	CASSLRDANGQYF	TGTGCCAGCAGTCTCAGGGACGCAAACGGGCAGTACTTC
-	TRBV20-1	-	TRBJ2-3	CSEISTDTQYF	TGCAGTGAAATTTCCACAGATACGCAGTATTTT
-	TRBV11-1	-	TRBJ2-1	CASSLHRSNEQFF	TGTGCCAGCAGCTTACACCGAAGTAATGAGCAGTTCTTC
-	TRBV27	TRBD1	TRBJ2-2	CASRVTQGVTGGELFF	TGTGCCAGCAGGGTGACCCAGGGGGTCACGGGCGGGGAGCTGTTTTTT
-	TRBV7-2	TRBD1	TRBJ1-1	CASSSDRGLVSEAFF	TGTGCCAGCAGCTCAGACAGGGGGCTGGTTTCGGAAGCTTTCTTT
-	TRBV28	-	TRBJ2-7	CASSLSDAAYEQYF	TGTGCCAGCAGTTTATCCGACGCCGCCTACGAGCAGTACTTC
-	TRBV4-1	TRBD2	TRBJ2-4	CASSLSSGREDKNIQYF	TGCGCCAGCAGCCTCTCGAGCGGGAGGGAAGACAAAAACATTCAGTACTTC
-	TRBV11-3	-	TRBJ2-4	CASSLETGAKNIQYF	TGTGCCAGCAGCTTAGAGACCGGAGCCAAAAACATTCAGTACTTC
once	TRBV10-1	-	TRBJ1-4	CASSERQVAPSATNEKLFF	TGCGCCAGCAGTGAACGACAGGTTGCTCCTAGTGCAACTAATGAAAAACTGTTTTTT
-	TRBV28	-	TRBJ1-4	CASSYSQGWEKLFF	TGTGCCAGCAGCTACAGTCAGGGGTGGGAAAAACTGTTTTTT
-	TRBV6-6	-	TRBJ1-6	CASRDRVNSPLHF	TGTGCCAGCAGGGACAGAGTTAATTCACCCCTCCACTTT
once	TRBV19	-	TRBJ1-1	CASSIRQNTEAFF	TGTGCCAGTAGTATCCGACAGAACACTGAAGCTTTCTTT
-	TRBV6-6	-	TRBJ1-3	CASTYSGNTIYF	TGTGCCAGCACCTACTCTGGAAACACCATATATTTT
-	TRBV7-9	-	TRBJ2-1	CASSPWTSHEQFF	TGTGCCAGCAGCCCATGGACAAGTCATGAGCAGTTCTTC
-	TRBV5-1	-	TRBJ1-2	CASSRGLRRENGYTF	TGCGCCAGCAGCCGCGGACTGAGAAGGGAAAATGGCTACACCTTC
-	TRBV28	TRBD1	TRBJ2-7	CASSLTGGLSYEQYF	TGTGCCAGCAGTTTAACAGGGGGTCTTTCCTACGAGCAGTACTTC
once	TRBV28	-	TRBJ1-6	CASSLGGGLSPLHF	TGTGCCAGCAGTTTGGGAGGTGGCCTATCACCCCTCCACTTT
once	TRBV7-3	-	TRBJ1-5	CASSLTLSEPQHF	TGTGCCAGCAGCTTAACCCTGAGTGAGCCCCAGCATTTT
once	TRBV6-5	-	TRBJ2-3	CASSYSGGTDTQYF	TGTGCCAGCAGTTACTCCGGAGGCACAGATACGCAGTATTTT
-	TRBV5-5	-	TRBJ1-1	CASSQFAPGGHTEAFF	TGTGCCAGCAGCCAGTTTGCACCGGGGGGCCACACTGAAGCTTTCTTT
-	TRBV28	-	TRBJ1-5	CASSPPLRRSNQPQHF	TGTGCCAGCAGCCCGCCCCTGAGGCGGAGCAATCAGCCCCAGCATTTT
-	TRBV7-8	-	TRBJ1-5	CASSPREFQPQHF	TGTGCCAGCAGCCCCAGGGAATTTCAGCCCCAGCATTTT
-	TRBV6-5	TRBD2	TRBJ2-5	CASTHGGEETQYF	TGTGCCAGCACCCACGGGGGGGAAGAGACCCAGTACTTC
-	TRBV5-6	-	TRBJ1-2	CASSLAGSHYGYTF	TGTGCCAGCAGCTTGGCGGGCAGTCACTATGGCTACACCTTC
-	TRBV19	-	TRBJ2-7	CASSLKQGYEQYF	TGTGCCAGTAGTCTCAAACAGGGTTACGAGCAGTACTTC
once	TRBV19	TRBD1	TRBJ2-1	CASSIDLSRDRGNEQFF	TGTGCCAGTAGTATAGATTTGTCCCGGGACAGGGGAAATGAGCAGTTCTTC
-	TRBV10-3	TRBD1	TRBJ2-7	CAIGQGAYEQYF	TGTGCCATCGGACAGGGGGCCTACGAGCAGTACTTC
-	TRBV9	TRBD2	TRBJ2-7	CASSVGPSGDYEQYF	TGTGCCAGCAGCGTAGGGCCTAGCGGAGACTACGAGCAGTACTTC
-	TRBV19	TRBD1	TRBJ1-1	CASRLQGPVRRQNTEAFF	TGTGCCAGTAGACTACAGGGGCCTGTCCGACGCCAGAACACTGAAGCTTTCTTT